Sequencing of this T cell receptor beta chain was carried out in a study of identical twins. Template switching supplied a universal primer site; unique molecular identifiers were carried on the cDNA. From the 5' RACE reads, TCRdb called clonotypes with MiXCR, one entry per CDR3 protein. This sample has hundreds of thousands of distinct CDR3 sequences, with 21% found just once. The V end was cut by 4 bases, the J end by 2 bases, with 10 bases between. Germline V gives CDR1 SGHKS, CDR2 YYEKEE (reference sequence). This CDR3 is 15 amino acids long. These data also featured in a second study, about T cells expressing NK-cell markers. As reported in that work: Researchers got TCR beta repertoires out of sorted CD3+CD56+NKG2C+, CD3+CD56+NKG2C- and CD3+CD56-NKG2C+ T cells. In roughly six donors, dominant NKG2C+ clonotypes were roughly 1.0-8% of CD8+ T cells.

The receptor comes from a woman aged 18-30 years in good health. The J gene is TRBJ2-6, the V gene TRBV5-5, with no clear D. The sequencing sample was made of PBMCs. For the CDR3, the DNA is TGTGCCAGCAGCGTCACCCCCCCTGGGGCCAACGTCCTGACTTTC. Translation: CASSVTPPGANVLTF.